Sequencing of this TCR beta chain was carried out in a study of cytomegalovirus exposure and HLA in healthy donors. Whole-study context: A preliminary data release comprised roughly 85 million unique TCRs obtained from HLA-typed donors. General study results and limits: A later analysis reportedly identified an Asian-associated ancestry cluster as carrying fewer N-insertions than the approximately 620-donor mean. Earlier analysis yielded a pattern in which most TCR beta V segments were productive about 90% or about 30% of the time.

Donors counted as nominally healthy when sampled, yet unrecorded immune exposures were likely. Germline values: CDR1 SEHNR, CDR2 FQNEAQ (reference sequence). This CDR3 has 14 amino acids. Trimming removed 6 bases at V and 4 bases at J, with 15 bases between. PCR amplification relied on 60 Vbeta primers (plus 13 Jbeta primers). Some clones are missing from TCRdb's copy, which holds only in-frame ones; the method was immunoSEQ multiplex PCR. The data hold about 190,000 clones, with around 85% observed a single time. Details on this clone: As yet, its antigen is unknown.

The chain couples TRBV7-9 to TRBJ1-1; D possibly corresponds to TRBD1 (6 bases). Sequenced input: PBMCs. The source of this sequence is a man in his fifties in good health and CMV-seronegative. CDR3 sequence: CASSFRQESTEAFF. In nucleotides, the CDR3 is TGTGCCAGCAGTTTCCGACAGGAGAGCACTGAAGCTTTCTTT. Supplemented by reference TRBV7-9 and TRBJ1-1, the full variable domain reads DTGVSQNPRHKITKRGQNVTFRCDPISEHNRLYWYRQTLGQGPEFLTYFQNEAQLEKSRLLSDRFSAERPKGSFSTLEIQRTEQGDSAMYLCASSFRQESTEAFFGQGTRLTVV.